A selection of T cell receptor beta chains follows, all from one sample in a study of regulatory T cells in long-lasting Graves disease. TCRdb reanalysed the multiplex PCR reads using MiXCR and keeps one entry per CDR3 protein. Found here are hundreds of thousands of distinct CDR3 sequences, roughly 15% of them singletons; the top ten hold roughly 25%. The same data also went into a second study, on T cells in Graves' hyperthyroidism and ophthalmopathy.

Material: peripheral blood mononuclear cells (PBMCs), obtained at new diagnosis, from a patient treated with antithyroid drugs. Receptor source: a woman aged 35 to 59 with Graves disease. CDR3s include the opening cysteine and the closing phenylalanine or tryptophan. Size is stated for part of the rows, as once, few or many counts, or as a class when the clone is expanded.

V gene: TRBV6-2/TRBV6-3
J gene: TRBJ2-7
clone size: many
CDR3 protein: CASSTRGTYEQYF

V gene: TRBV19
J gene: TRBJ1-2
clone size: few
CDR3 protein: CASRQDHYGYTF

V gene: TRBV6-1
J gene: TRBJ2-5
clone size: -
CDR3 protein: CASSPGTGVQETQYF

V gene: TRBV20-1
J gene: TRBJ2-3
clone size: many
CDR3 protein: CSSLSPSSTDTQYF

V gene: TRBV9
J gene: TRBJ1-4
clone size: many
CDR3 protein: CASSVSTAPDEKLFF

V gene: TRBV11-2
J gene: TRBJ2-7
clone size: many
CDR3 protein: CASRLSYTGGPSYEQYF

V gene: TRBV2
J gene: TRBJ2-2
clone size: many
CDR3 protein: CASSRSKGTTGELFF

V gene: TRBV6-1
J gene: TRBJ2-5
clone size: many
CDR3 protein: CASSGFLDATSQETQYF

V gene: TRBV7-9
J gene: TRBJ2-6
clone size: -
CDR3 protein: CASSPRTLTSGANVLTF

V gene: TRBV4-1
J gene: TRBJ2-1
clone size: many
CDR3 protein: CASSQGVLAGGRRNEQFF

V gene: TRBV6-1
J gene: TRBJ2-3
clone size: -
CDR3 protein: CASSPYPKDTQYF

V gene: TRBV7-3
J gene: TRBJ1-2
clone size: -
CDR3 protein: CASSPGGQKEIYGYTF